The 3 T cell receptor beta chains below were found in one sample sequenced in a study of T cell responses to AZD1222 COVID-19 vaccine. Assay used: immunoSEQ multiplex PCR; TCRdb lists only in-frame clones, some missing. The sample holds 65,000 to 95,000 clones, approximately 85% seen once. The starting material was peripheral blood, obtained 28 days after the second AZD1222 dose. All receptors come from an adult who received the AZD1222 COVID-19 vaccine.

The chain joins TRBV10-3 to TRBJ2-3; D is ambiguous. Germline values: CDR1 ENHRY, CDR2 SYGVKD. The CDR3 is 14 amino acids. V lost 7 bases and J 2 bases, leaving 13 bases between the germline ends. The CDR3 nucleotides are TGTGCCATCAATTCCGGAACAGTCACAGATACGCAGTATTTT. Translating it yields CAINSGTVTDTQYF.

The V and J genes are TRBV3-1 (or the pseudogene TRBV3-2) and TRBJ2-7; D might be TRBD1 or TRBD2, each matching 6 bases. The CDR3 consists of 17 residues. Trimming took off 4 bases at V and 2 bases at J, with 21 bases between the two ends. Germline values: CDR1 LGHDT, CDR2 YNNKEL (reference sequence). DNA for the CDR3: TGTGCCAGCAGCCCCCCTTTAAGATGGGGGGCCACCTACGAGCAGTACTTC. Amino acids: CASSPPLRWGATYEQYF.

This clone was recorded only once. V gene TRBV7-8 combines with J gene TRBJ1-2; no definite D call. Trimming stripped 5 bases from V and 4 bases from J, with 14 bases between. CDR1 and CDR2 from the germline V gene are SGHVS and FQNEAQ. The CDR3 spans 14 residues. CDR3 DNA: TGTGCCAGCAGCCTACAGACGGATCCCTATGGCTACACCTTC. Translated: CASSLQTDPYGYTF.